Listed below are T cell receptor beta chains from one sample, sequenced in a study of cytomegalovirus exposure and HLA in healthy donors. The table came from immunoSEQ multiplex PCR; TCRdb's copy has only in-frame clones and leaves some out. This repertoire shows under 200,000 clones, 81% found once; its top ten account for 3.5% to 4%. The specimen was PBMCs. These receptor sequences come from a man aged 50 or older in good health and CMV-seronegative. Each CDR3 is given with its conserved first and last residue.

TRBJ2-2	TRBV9	CASSVEAGGRTGELFF
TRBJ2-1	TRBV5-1	CASSLVAGVDNEQFF
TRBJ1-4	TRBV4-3	CASSQGTGRLYEKLFF
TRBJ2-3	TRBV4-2	CASSLTRQGAGTDTQYF
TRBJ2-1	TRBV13	CASSFHRGALNEQFF
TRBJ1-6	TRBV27	CASRPSTAYNSPLHF
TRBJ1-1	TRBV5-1	CASSLFTNTEAFF
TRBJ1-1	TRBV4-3	CASSQDRGAPAAFF
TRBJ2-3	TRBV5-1	CASSVGLAGANTDTQYF
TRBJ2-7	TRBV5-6	CASSLRQGWEQYF
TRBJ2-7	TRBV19	CANSPGQGSYEQYF
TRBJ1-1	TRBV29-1	CSLRGLSNTEAFF
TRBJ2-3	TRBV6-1	CASSMTGRTDTQYF
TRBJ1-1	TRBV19	CASSIDPRRGKTEAFF
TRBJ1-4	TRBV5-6	CASSWTGLNEKLFF
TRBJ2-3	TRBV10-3	CAISGGVAQDTQYF
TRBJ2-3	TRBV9	CASTGGGRTDTQYF
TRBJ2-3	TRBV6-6	CASKPGQGADTQYF
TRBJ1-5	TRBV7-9	CASSSGQPNQPQHF
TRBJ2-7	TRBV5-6	CASGRLAGPNEQYF
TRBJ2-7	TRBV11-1	CASSLAPDILHEQYF
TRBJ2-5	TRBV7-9	CASSSLGARGPRQETQYF
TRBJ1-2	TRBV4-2	CASSLFLGTPLGYTF
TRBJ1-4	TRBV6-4	CASSDCLTATNEKLFF
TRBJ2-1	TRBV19	CASSITSGAYNEQFF
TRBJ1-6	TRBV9	CASSVEQGTNSPLHF